The 26 T cell receptor beta chains reported below all come from one sample, sequenced in a study of T-cell reconstitution after alpha-beta-depleted transplantation in children. During its preparation, the TCRbeta library received unique molecular identifiers. TCRdb independently ran MiXCR on the PCR reads; one entry per CDR3 protein. The sample includes 580,000 or so distinct CDR3 sequences, 23% of them seen just once. Sequencing was performed on PBMCs, mostly from graft donor cells, taken 360 days after TCRalphabeta/CD19-depleted stem cell transplant. These receptors were collected from a boy less than two years old who had a stem cell transplant for acute myeloid leukemia, so the T cells may come from the graft donor.

The chain carries TRBV5-1 and TRBJ2-2; 12 bases match TRBD2. The length of the CDR3 is 17 residues. Losses at the gene ends were 5 bases for V and 2 bases for J; bases not matched to a gene: 7. The germline gives CDR1 SGHRS, CDR2 YFSETQ. The CDR3 loop is CASSDRLAGANTGELFF. The CDR3 DNA follows: TGCGCCAGCAGTGACAGACTAGCGGGGGCCAACACCGGGGAGCTGTTTTTT. Full variable domain (outside the CDR3, taken from reference TRBV5-1 and TRBJ2-2): KAGVTQTPRYLIKTRGQQVTLSCSPISGHRSVSWYQQTPGQGLQFLFEYFSETQRNKGNFPGRFSGRQFSNSRSEMNVSTLELGDSALYLCASSDRLAGANTGELFFGEGSRLTVL.

The genes are TRBV9 and TRBJ2-1; the match to TRBD2 covers 9 bases. This CDR3 comprises 19 residues. Germline V gene sequence: CDR1 SGDLS, CDR2 YYNGEE. Unmatched junction bases numbered 20, after V lost 3 bases and J lost 7 bases. The DNA of the CDR3 is TGTGCCAGCAGCGCGACGACAGGGTACGGCGGGGGGGCCGCGAATGAGCAGTTCTTC. Translated, it gives CASSATTGYGGGAANEQFF.

This clonotype was observed at least ten times. The gene calls are TRBV7-3 and TRBJ2-5; 15 bases are a match to TRBD2. The V segment lost 5 bases and the J segment 2 bases; nucleotides outside the gene matches: 3. CDR3 size: 16 residues. Looked up from germline, CDR1 is SGHTA and CDR2 is FQGTGA. As DNA, the CDR3 is TGTGCCAGCAGCACGGGACTAGCGGGGGGACAAGAGACCCAGTACTTC. Translated: CASSTGLAGGQETQYF.

The genes are TRBV4-3 and TRBJ2-2, with D perhaps matching TRBD1 (6 bases). The CDR3 is 15 amino acids. Germline CDR1 LGHNA, CDR2 YSLEER. The ends were cut back, 0 bases at V and 6 bases at J, with 11 bases in the middle. CDR3 bases: TGCGCCAGCAGCCAAGAGCAGGGGTTGGCCGGGGAGCTGTTTTTT. Residues: CASSQEQGLAGELFF.

The V call is TRBV20-1, the J call TRBJ2-1; TRBD2 matches at 9 bases. The V gene's germline CDR1 is DFQATT and CDR2 SNEGSKA (reference sequence). The V and J ends lost 0 bases and 0 bases, in that order; junction bases with no gene match: 9. The CDR3 sequence is 18 residues long. This CDR3 reads CSARDPAGGKSSYNEQFF. The DNA of the CDR3 is TGCAGTGCTAGAGATCCAGCGGGGGGTAAGAGCTCCTACAATGAGCAGTTCTTC.

This clonotype was detected many times. This chain joins TRBV28 and TRBJ2-5; D perhaps matches TRBD1 (6 bases). Germline V gives CDR1 MDHEN, CDR2 SYDVKM. There are 14 residues in the CDR3. V was trimmed by 6 bases and J by 0 bases, leaving 11 bases between them. CDR3 region: CASSYTGYQETQYF. The CDR3 DNA follows: TGTGCCAGCAGCTATACAGGGTACCAAGAGACCCAGTACTTC.

This clonotype was observed at least ten times. This sequence joins TRBV11-2 and TRBJ2-3; D is ambiguous. Germline V CDR1 and CDR2: SGHAT, FQNNGV. This CDR3 is 14 amino acids long. V lost 1 base to trimming and J lost 2 bases, with 7 bases between them. In nucleotides, the CDR3 is TGTGCCAGCAGCTTAGGCGACCTCACAGATACGCAGTATTTT. Residues: CASSLGDLTDTQYF.

The chain couples TRBV11-2 to TRBJ2-3, with TRBD2 matching over 9 bases. The germline V gene encodes CDR1 SGHAT and CDR2 FQNNGV. The CDR3 sequence is 15 residues long. The V segment lost 5 bases and the J segment 4 bases; nucleotides outside the gene matches: 7. The CDR3: CASSPISGGPDTQYF. The CDR3, as DNA: TGTGCCAGCAGCCCCATTAGCGGGGGTCCAGATACGCAGTATTTT.

Only a few counts were recorded for this clonotype. The chain joins TRBV20-1 to TRBJ2-1, with 7 positions matching TRBD2. The V gene's germline CDR1 is DFQATT and CDR2 SNEGSKA (reference sequence). This CDR3 has 14 residues. Trimming cost V 6 bases and J 3 bases; bases outside gene matches: 8. Written as DNA, the CDR3 is TGCAGTGCGGATCTAGCGGCCTTCTACAATGAGCAGTTCTTC. As protein: CSADLAAFYNEQFF.

In this sample, this clonotype turned up many times. The V and J genes are TRBV11-2 and TRBJ1-4, with 9 bases that match TRBD1. CDR1 and CDR2 (germline): SGHAT, FQNNGV. Losses at the gene ends were 4 bases for V and 12 bases for J; bases not matched to a gene: 9. The CDR3 is 14 amino acids. The CDR3 region is CASSYSGDRAELFF. The DNA for the CDR3 is TGTGCCAGCAGCTACTCTGGGGACAGGGCTGAACTGTTTTTT.

This clonotype was detected only a few times. The chain joins TRBV7-9 to TRBJ1-1, with D perhaps matching TRBD1 (5 bases). The CDR3 has 13 residues. V was cut by 5 bases and J by 0 bases, with 7 bases left in between. CDR1 is SEHNR and CDR2 is FQNEAQ in the germline V gene (reference sequence). The CDR3 here is CASSPQVNTEAFF. The CDR3 nucleotides are TGTGCCAGCAGCCCACAGGTGAACACTGAAGCTTTCTTT.

The sample holds many counts of this clonotype. The chain combines TRBV5-1 with TRBJ2-1; D not certain. CDR1 SGHRS and CDR2 YFSETQ come from the germline V gene. This CDR3 has 13 amino acids. The germline V and J ends were trimmed by 1 base and 8 bases, with 10 bases remaining between them. CDR3 coding DNA: TGCGCCAGCAGCTTGATCGGCCTTTATGAGCAGTTCTTC. Translating it yields CASSLIGLYEQFF.

The V and J genes are TRBV2 and TRBJ2-3; the match to TRBD1 covers 9 bases. The CDR3 covers 15 residues. V lost 7 bases and J lost 5; bases outside the gene matches: 10. Germline V gene lookup returns CDR1 SNHLY and CDR2 FYNNEI. The CDR3: CASNGQGIWRDTQYF. Here the CDR3 DNA reads TGTGCCAGCAACGGACAGGGGATATGGAGAGATACGCAGTATTTT.

Many counts were recorded for this clonotype. The chain carries TRBV6-5 and TRBJ2-7; D might be TRBD2 (6 bases). The CDR3 runs to 11 residues. Germline-derived CDR1 and CDR2 are MNHEY and SVGAGI. Trimming left V 4 bases short and J 7 bases short, with 8 bases between. The CDR3 sequence: CASSWAGEQYF. The CDR3 coding sequence is TGTGCCAGCAGTTGGGCGGGGGAGCAGTACTTC.

Only a few counts were recorded for this clonotype. V is TRBV12-3 or TRBV12-4 and J is TRBJ2-3; 8 bases are a match to TRBD2. This CDR3 comprises 16 residues. The trim removed 5 bases at V and 5 bases at J, leaving 12 bases unmatched. CDR3 loop: CASSVYGGAEEDTQYF. DNA for the CDR3: TGTGCCAGCAGTGTGTACGGGGGGGCCGAGGAAGATACGCAGTATTTT.

This clonotype was seen a handful of times. The V gene is TRBV5-1, the J gene TRBJ2-5; D unclear. The germline V and J ends were trimmed by 0 bases and 1 base, with 13 bases remaining between them. CDR3 length: 16 residues. Germline CDR1 SGHRS, CDR2 YFSETQ. This chain's CDR3 is CASSLGYIRLQETQYF. CDR3 DNA: TGCGCCAGCAGCTTGGGCTATATCCGGCTCCAAGAGACCCAGTACTTC.

This clonotype appeared a few times. The rearrangement joins TRBV6-5 to TRBJ1-1; 11 nucleotides match TRBD1. This CDR3 has 16 amino acids. Germline lookup yields CDR1 MNHEY and CDR2 SVGAGI. V dropped 2 bases and J dropped 6; count of bases not matched to a gene: 8. In DNA, the CDR3 is TGTGCCAGCAGTTACGGGACAGGGGGAAGGATGTCTGAAGCTTTCTTT. Protein: CASSYGTGGRMSEAFF.

This clonotype was recorded a few times. V and J are TRBV19 and TRBJ1-3; D remains unclear. Germline V gene data show CDR1 as LNHDA and CDR2 as SQIVND (reference sequence). The CDR3 covers 13 residues. Trimming took 6 bases from V and 1 from J, leaving 7 bases between them. CDR3 coding DNA: TGTGCCAGTAGGAGGAATTCTGGAAACACCATATATTTT. It codes for CASRRNSGNTIYF. The full variable domain, in which reference TRBV19 and TRBJ1-3 provide the parts outside the CDR3, is DGGITQSPKYLFRKEGQNVTLSCEQNLNHDAMYWYRQDPGQGLRLIYYSQIVNDFQKGDIAEGYSVSREKKESFPLTVTSAQKNPTAFYLCASRRNSGNTIYFGEGSWLTVV.

The chain uses TRBV25-1 and TRBJ1-1, with unresolved D. From germline, CDR1 is MGHDK and CDR2 SYGVNS. The CDR3 loop spans 18 amino acids. V shed 1 base and J shed 5 bases, with 23 bases lying between them. CDR3 sequence (DNA): TGTGCCAGCAGTGAATCCGACTTTGGGGAGGGAGGAAAAACTGAAGCTTTCTTT. Translating gives CASSESDFGEGGKTEAFF.

This clonotype has ten or more counts. The chain's CDR3 is CASSPGQGSSYEQYF. CDR3 sequence (DNA): TGCGCCAGCTCGCCGGGACAGGGGTCCTCCTACGAGCAGTACTTC. The chain joins TRBV4-3 to TRBJ2-7; 10 nucleotides align to TRBD1. V lost 8 bases and J lost 0; bases outside the gene matches: 7. Germline-derived CDR1 and CDR2 are LGHNA and YSLEER. This CDR3 region has 15 residues.

This clonotype was picked up many times. The chain employs TRBV4-3 and TRBJ2-7; D is uncertain. The V gene lost 0 bases and the J gene lost 7 bases, with 13 bases spanning the gap. The CDR3 has 14 residues. CDR1 LGHNA and CDR2 YSLEER come from the germline V gene. In nucleotides, the CDR3 is TGCGCCAGCAGCCAAGACTCAGGTGGGCAAGAGCAGTACTTC. It codes for CASSQDSGGQEQYF.

For the CDR3, the DNA is TGCGCCAGCAGCTTAGCAGAAGCTAACTATGGCTACACCTTC. The encoded protein is CASSLAEANYGYTF. The V gene is TRBV5-1, the J gene TRBJ1-2, with no clear D. CDR3 size: 14 residues. The ends were cut back, 2 bases at V and 0 bases at J, with 8 bases in the middle. Germline V gene data show CDR1 as SGHRS and CDR2 as YFSETQ. Looking up the rest from reference TRBV5-1 and TRBJ1-2 gives the full variable domain: KAGVTQTPRYLIKTRGQQVTLSCSPISGHRSVSWYQQTPGQGLQFLFEYFSETQRNKGNFPGRFSGRQFSNSRSEMNVSTLELGDSALYLCASSLAEANYGYTFGSGTRLTVV.

This clonotype was detected only a few times. V gene TRBV5-1 combines with J gene TRBJ1-1, with D possibly matching TRBD1 (6 bases). CDR1 and CDR2 (germline): SGHRS, YFSETQ. The V end was cut by 0 bases, the J end by 4 bases, with 13 bases between. CDR3 size: 15 residues. This chain's CDR3 is CASSLGTVSGTEAFF. The CDR3 DNA sequence: TGCGCCAGCAGCTTGGGGACAGTTAGTGGCACTGAAGCTTTCTTT.

J is TRBJ1-1 and V is TRBV7-8; 8 bases align to TRBD1. The CDR3 consists of 12 residues. Germline CDR1 is SGHVS and CDR2 is FQNEAQ. V shed 5 bases, J shed 9 bases, and the junction held 5 bases outside the gene matches. In DNA form, the CDR3 reads TGTGCCAGCAGCCCTAGACAGGGGAAAGCTTTCTTT. It codes for CASSPRQGKAFF.

The chain has TRBV12-3 or TRBV12-4 and TRBJ1-1; D remains ambiguous. CDR3 length: 13 residues. V shed 3 bases and J shed 2 bases, with 7 bases lying between them. CDR3 in amino acids: CASSLADNTEAFF. DNA of the CDR3: TGTGCCAGCAGTTTGGCAGACAACACTGAAGCTTTCTTT.

There are a few counts of this clonotype. The V call is TRBV29-1, the J call TRBJ2-3; 7 nucleotides line up with TRBD1. CDR1 is SQVTM, CDR2 ANQGSEA, per germline. V was clipped by 5 bases and J by 2 bases; unmatched bases: 7. This CDR3 has 14 residues. The CDR3 DNA reads TGCAGCGTTCCCCGGGACAGCATCACAGATACGCAGTATTTT. Translation gives CSVPRDSITDTQYF.